These 2 T cell receptor beta chains came from one sample sequenced in a study of shared clonotypes between healthy human individuals. Profiling relied on immunoSEQ multiplex PCR, and the TCRdb table lists in-frame clones only, not all of them. Among about 2 million clones listed, around 95% were seen once. The sequenced sample consisted of naive CD4+ T cells sorted from blood. The subset: CD45RA+ positively selected. These receptors were obtained from a man between 18 and 35 years old in good health.

The chain is built from TRBV7-8 and TRBJ1-3; maybe TRBD1 (6 bases). The CDR3 consists of 15 residues. Germline V CDR1 and CDR2: SGHVS, FQNEAQ. The V end lost 5 bases, the J end lost 0 bases, and 11 bases lay between the germline ends. CDR3 protein: CASSRSDSSGNTIYF. CDR3 DNA: TGTGCCAGCAGCCGATCGGACAGCTCTGGAAACACCATATATTTT.

This chain connects TRBV9 to TRBJ1-4; D not certain. This CDR3 comprises 14 residues. V lost 2 bases and J lost 2, with 7 bases in between. Germline CDR1 SGDLS, CDR2 YYNGEE. CDR3 DNA: TGTGCCAGCAGCGTTGACGCTACTAATGAAAAACTGTTTTTT. As protein: CASSVDATNEKLFF.